The rows below give T cell receptor beta chains drawn from one sample of a study of PD-1 blockade in classical Hodgkin lymphoma. Method: immunoSEQ multiplex PCR; TCRdb's copy keeps in-frame clones and lacks some. Here the sample spans 6,400 or so clones, almost 80% being singletons. The source was CD4+ T cells from blood, collected at baseline. The receptors were gathered from a human donor with classical Hodgkin lymphoma. Both conserved end residues are part of each CDR3. The order of the fields is V gene, clone size, D gene, J gene, CDR3 DNA, CDR3 protein. D genes are given only for firm matches. Clone size is not always given. Where it is, it says once, few, many or a class for expanded clones.

V: TRBV30
size: .
D: TRBD1
J: TRBJ2-7
DNA: TGTGCCTGGAGTCCATATCCCAGGGGGAAGAACTACGAGCAGTACTTC
CDR3: CAWSPYPRGKNYEQYF

V: TRBV7-8
size: few
D: TRBD1
J: TRBJ1-2
DNA: TGTGCCAGCAGCGTTGACAGGGCCTATGGCTACACCTTC
CDR3: CASSVDRAYGYTF

V: TRBV28
size: .
D: .
J: TRBJ1-1
DNA: TGTGCCAGCAGTTTACCTCCTGGGGGGGGAAACACTGAAGCTTTCTTT
CDR3: CASSLPPGGGNTEAFF

V: TRBV10-3
size: once
D: .
J: TRBJ2-7
DNA: TGTGCCATCAGTGAGTCATGGACGCTCGAGCAGTACTTC
CDR3: CAISESWTLEQYF

V: TRBV5-1
size: .
D: TRBD1
J: TRBJ1-1
DNA: TGCGCCAGCAGCTTGGAGATCGTGGGACAGGGTGAAGCTTTCTTT
CDR3: CASSLEIVGQGEAFF

V: TRBV5-4
size: once
D: .
J: TRBJ2-2
DNA: TGTGCCAGCAGGGGAGTACAAGGGAGCACCGGGGAGCTGTTTTTT
CDR3: CASRGVQGSTGELFF

V: TRBV2
size: .
D: TRBD2
J: TRBJ2-1
DNA: TGTGCCAGCAAAGCGGGAGTCGGCAATGAGCAGTTCTTC
CDR3: CASKAGVGNEQFF

V: TRBV21-1
size: .
D: .
J: TRBJ1-5
DNA: TGTGCCAGCAGCAAAGTATATTTAGTGACTCCGTATCAGCCCCAGCATTTT
CDR3: CASSKVYLVTPYQPQHF

V: TRBV5-4
size: .
D: .
J: TRBJ1-1
DNA: TGTGCCAGCAGCTTTCCCGCGAACACTGAAGCTTTCTTT
CDR3: CASSFPANTEAFF

V: TRBV18
size: .
D: TRBD1
J: TRBJ1-4
DNA: TGTGCCAGCTCACCGGAAAGGGACAGGGGTTTCTCGTCGCGAGAAAAACTGTTTTTT
CDR3: CASSPERDRGFSSREKLFF

V: TRBV5-1
size: few
D: TRBD1
J: TRBJ1-5
DNA: TGCGCCAGCAGCTTGGGGGACAGGGATCAGCCCCAGCATTTT
CDR3: CASSLGDRDQPQHF

V: TRBV11-2
size: .
D: .
J: TRBJ1-1
DNA: TGTGCCAGCAGCTTAGTGGGAGGTCAGGGATGGACTGAAGCTTTCTTT
CDR3: CASSLVGGQGWTEAFF

V: TRBV30
size: .
D: .
J: TRBJ2-2
DNA: TGTGCCTGGAGTGTACGGCGGAACACCGGGGAGCTGTTTTTT
CDR3: CAWSVRRNTGELFF

V: TRBV5-4
size: .
D: .
J: TRBJ2-2
DNA: TGTGCCAGCAGCAGGGAGGGGGTGGGCCGTCGGGGCACCGGGGAGCTGTTTTTT
CDR3: CASSREGVGRRGTGELFF

V: TRBV28
size: .
D: .
J: TRBJ1-2
DNA: TGTGCCAGCAGTTATACGAACTATGGCTACACCTTC
CDR3: CASSYTNYGYTF

V: TRBV4-2
size: .
D: .
J: TRBJ1-5
DNA: TGTGCCAGCAGCCAAGTTCTGGCAGGTCATCAGCCCCAGCATTTT
CDR3: CASSQVLAGHQPQHF

V: TRBV11-2
size: .
D: .
J: TRBJ1-3
DNA: TGTGCCAGCAGCTTTGAGGGGGGAAACACCATATATTTT
CDR3: CASSFEGGNTIYF

V: TRBV9
size: .
D: .
J: TRBJ2-3
DNA: TGTGCCAGCAGCGTAACAACTAGCAACACAGATACGCAGTATTTT
CDR3: CASSVTTSNTDTQYF

V: TRBV5-4
size: .
D: TRBD2
J: TRBJ2-3
DNA: TGTGCCAGCAGGCGCGCCGGGACTAGCGGGAGCACAGATACGCAGTATTTT
CDR3: CASRRAGTSGSTDTQYF

V: TRBV10-2
size: .
D: TRBD2
J: TRBJ2-1
DNA: TGCGCCAGCAGTGAACGACCGGGAGGTGAGCAGTTCTTC
CDR3: CASSERPGGEQFF

V: TRBV7-9
size: .
D: TRBD1
J: TRBJ1-4
DNA: TGTGCCAGCAGCTTTCCGGGACAGGGGTATGAAAAACTGTTTTTT
CDR3: CASSFPGQGYEKLFF

V: TRBV27
size: .
D: TRBD1
J: TRBJ1-5
DNA: TGTGCCAGCAGTCCCGGACAGGGTCAGGTCGGCCCGTGGGGCAATCAGCCCCAGCATTTT
CDR3: CASSPGQGQVGPWGNQPQHF

V: TRBV5-6
size: .
D: .
J: TRBJ2-5
DNA: TGTGCCAGCAGCAGGGATTGGGAGACCCAGTACTTC
CDR3: CASSRDWETQYF

V: TRBV19
size: .
D: .
J: TRBJ2-7
DNA: TGTGCTACTGCAACAGGGTTAGGGTACGAGCAGTACTTC
CDR3: CATATGLGYEQYF

V: TRBV14
size: once
D: TRBD2
J: TRBJ2-3
DNA: TGTGCCAGCAGTCGGGTAGCGGGGGGGACCCTCCCGGATACGCAGTATTTT
CDR3: CASSRVAGGTLPDTQYF

V: TRBV19
size: .
D: .
J: TRBJ2-5
DNA: TGTGCCAGTGGTTATGAGACCCAGTACTTC
CDR3: CASGYETQYF

V: TRBV18
size: .
D: .
J: TRBJ2-2
DNA: TGTGCCAGCTCAGCCGGGACCAACACCGGGGAGCTGTTTTTT
CDR3: CASSAGTNTGELFF

V: TRBV19
size: .
D: .
J: TRBJ1-5
DNA: TGTGCCAGTAGTCATCGAACGGGGACTAATCAGCCCCAGCATTTT
CDR3: CASSHRTGTNQPQHF

V: TRBV7-9
size: .
D: .
J: TRBJ1-5
DNA: TGTGCCAGCAGCGGGAGGGACAATCAGCCCCAGCATTTT
CDR3: CASSGRDNQPQHF

V: TRBV28
size: few
D: TRBD1
J: TRBJ2-5
DNA: TGTGCCAGCAGTTTCGTCGACAGGGGGCAGGGAGAGACCCAGTACTTC
CDR3: CASSFVDRGQGETQYF

V: TRBV10-3
size: .
D: .
J: TRBJ2-7
DNA: TGTGCCATCAGTGATGTAGGGGGATGGTACTCCTACGAGCAGTACTTC
CDR3: CAISDVGGWYSYEQYF

V: TRBV5-1
size: few
D: .
J: TRBJ1-4
DNA: TGCGCCAGCAGCCCCCAATATGGGGGTCATGAAAAACTGTTTTTT
CDR3: CASSPQYGGHEKLFF

V: TRBV28
size: .
D: TRBD2
J: TRBJ2-1
DNA: TGTGCCAGCAGGGGGGGGAATGCGTACTACAATGAGCAGTTCTTC
CDR3: CASRGGNAYYNEQFF

V: TRBV11-2
size: once
D: .
J: TRBJ1-6
DNA: TGTGCCAGCAGCTCCCGACAGCGCTCACCCCTCCACTTT
CDR3: CASSSRQRSPLHF

V: TRBV5-1
size: .
D: TRBD1
J: TRBJ2-5
DNA: TGCGCCAGCAGCTTGGGCTCAGGACAGGGTGGTGAGACCCAGTACTTC
CDR3: CASSLGSGQGGETQYF

V: TRBV5-1
size: .
D: .
J: TRBJ1-4
DNA: TGCGCCAGCAGCTTGGGGGAAACGGGCCGCACCTTCACTGAAAAACTGTTTTTT
CDR3: CASSLGETGRTFTEKLFF

V: TRBV19
size: .
D: .
J: TRBJ1-2
DNA: TGTGCCAGTAGTATTTTTGGGCGGGGAGGCTACACCTTC
CDR3: CASSIFGRGGYTF

V: TRBV29-1
size: .
D: .
J: TRBJ2-3
DNA: TGCAGCGTTATAAACCGAGATACGCAGTATTTT
CDR3: CSVINRDTQYF

V: TRBV15
size: .
D: .
J: TRBJ1-1
DNA: TGTGCCACCAGCAGAGATCGGCTTACAGCGGGCACTGAAGCTTTCTTT
CDR3: CATSRDRLTAGTEAFF

V: TRBV18
size: .
D: .
J: TRBJ2-3
DNA: TGTGCCAGCTCACCGGACACAGATACGCAGTATTTT
CDR3: CASSPDTDTQYF

V: TRBV18
size: .
D: .
J: TRBJ1-4
DNA: TGTGCCAGCTCACCACGTTTAGACGGGACTAATGAAAAACTGTTTTTT
CDR3: CASSPRLDGTNEKLFF

V: TRBV19
size: .
D: .
J: TRBJ1-2
DNA: TGTGCCAGCACAGGAGGATATGGCTACACCTTC
CDR3: CASTGGYGYTF

V: TRBV28
size: once
D: .
J: TRBJ2-2
DNA: TGTGCCAGCAACCCGGGGACGGGATCTTTTCGCAGAGCCACCGGGGAGCTGTTTTTT
CDR3: CASNPGTGSFRRATGELFF

V: TRBV4-3
size: few
D: .
J: TRBJ1-6
DNA: TGCGCCAGCAGCCAAGAAGGATCACCCCTCCACTTT
CDR3: CASSQEGSPLHF

V: TRBV5-4
size: once
D: .
J: TRBJ2-7
DNA: TGTGCCAGCACCTGGTTTGCTACGGACTACGAGCAGTACTTC
CDR3: CASTWFATDYEQYF

V: TRBV30
size: .
D: TRBD1
J: TRBJ1-2
DNA: TGTGCCTGGAGTTGGACAGGGAACTATGGCTACACCTTC
CDR3: CAWSWTGNYGYTF

V: TRBV7-7
size: .
D: TRBD2
J: TRBJ2-2
DNA: TGTGCTAGCAGCCCTCAACTACTAGCGGGGGGGTCCGGGGAGCTGTTTTTT
CDR3: CASSPQLLAGGSGELFF

V: TRBV9
size: few
D: .
J: TRBJ2-1
DNA: TGTGCCAGCAGCGCAGGGACTCACTACAATGAGCAGTTCTTC
CDR3: CASSAGTHYNEQFF

V: TRBV10-3
size: .
D: .
J: TRBJ1-5
DNA: TGTGCCATCAGTGAGTCACAGCCTGGTCAGCCCCAGCATTTT
CDR3: CAISESQPGQPQHF

V: TRBV7-9
size: few
D: TRBD2
J: TRBJ2-5
DNA: TGTGCCAGCAGCTTAGGTTTGCGGGAGCTCCAAGAGACCCAGTACTTC
CDR3: CASSLGLRELQETQYF

V: TRBV6-6
size: once
D: .
J: TRBJ1-5
DNA: TGTGCCAGCAGTTACTCGATGACAAATCAGCCCCAGCATTTT
CDR3: CASSYSMTNQPQHF

V: TRBV27
size: .
D: TRBD1
J: TRBJ1-2
DNA: TGTGCCAGCAGACCTCGGACAGGGGGCGTCTATGGCTACACCTTC
CDR3: CASRPRTGGVYGYTF

V: TRBV2
size: once
D: TRBD2
J: TRBJ2-5
DNA: TGTGCCAGCAGGGGGACTAGCGGCCAAGAGACCCAGTACTTC
CDR3: CASRGTSGQETQYF

V: TRBV7-2
size: .
D: .
J: TRBJ2-6
DNA: TGTGCCAGCAGCCGGGGGAACTCTGGGGCCAACGTCCTGACTTTC
CDR3: CASSRGNSGANVLTF

V: TRBV11-2
size: .
D: .
J: TRBJ2-7
DNA: TGTGCCAGCAGCTTCACCGTCTACGAGCAGTACTTC
CDR3: CASSFTVYEQYF